What follows are 5 T cell receptor beta chains derived from one specimen sequenced in a study of blood T cells in healthy people across ages. Through a sample-barcoded 5' primer and a J-beta primer mix, a second PCR was run for roughly 6 to 12 cycles. TCRdb re-analysed the 5' RACE reads in MiXCR, keeping a single row per CDR3 protein. This table has 650,000 to 900,000 distinct CDR3 sequences, 55% to 65% appearing once. Sequences were obtained from blood. These TCRs come from a man aged 25-45 years in good health.

The CDR3 nucleotides read TGTGCCAGCAGCCATGGAGGCGGTAGGGCGGTTCAGCCCCAGCATTTT. Its translation: CASSHGGGRAVQPQHF. This chain uses TRBV3-1 with TRBJ1-5; D unresolved. Trimming removed 3 bases at V and 6 bases at J, with 18 bases between. CDR3 size: 16 residues. Germline CDR1 reads LGHDT; CDR2 reads YNNKEL (reference sequence).

This clonotype has a handful of counts. The chain links TRBV4-1 to TRBJ2-1, with TRBD2 identical over 10 bases. J gave up 4 bases and V 7 bases, and 10 bases lay outside the gene matches. Germline lookup yields CDR1 MGHRA and CDR2 YSYEKL. The CDR3 has 16 residues. CDR3 coding DNA: TGCGCCAGCACCAGAAGCGGGGGGGGTTCTTACAATGAGCAGTTCTTC. Encoded protein: CASTRSGGGSYNEQFF.

The chain's CDR3 is CASCPSRNEQYF. The CDR3 region has the DNA TGTGCCAGTTGCCCTAGTCGAAATGAGCAGTACTTC. The chain carries TRBV12-3 or TRBV12-4 and TRBJ2-5; D call uncertain. V dropped 9 bases and J dropped 11 bases, with 19 bases sitting between them. The CDR3 is 12 amino acids.

This clonotype has just one count. The rearrangement links TRBV6-5 to TRBJ2-1, with no clear D. The CDR3 is 15 amino acids. Between the trimmed V and J ends, which lost 5 bases and 5 bases, there was a span of 16 bases. From germline, CDR1 is MNHEY and CDR2 SVGAGI. CDR3 in DNA: TGTGCCAGCAGTCCCCGGGCGAGTAGGGACAATGAGCAGTTCTTC. Its protein product is CASSPRASRDNEQFF.

This chain connects TRBV3-1 to TRBJ2-7; TRBD2 matches 9 bases. The J call is uncertain, as TRBJ2-5 better fits the DNA end. This CDR3 region has 16 residues. Germline V gene lookup returns CDR1 LGHDT and CDR2 YNNKEL (reference sequence). The CDR3 nucleotides read TGTGCCAGCAGCCTTTGGGCGGGGGGGCCATCGGAGACCCAGTACTTC. It is translated as CASSLWAGGPSETQYF.